This is a list of T cell receptor beta chains from one sample in a study of cytomegalovirus exposure and HLA in healthy donors. Generated by immunoSEQ multiplex PCR, the TCRdb table keeps only in-frame clones and is missing some. This sample yields fewer than 250,000 clones, of which around 84% are seen a single time; about 1.7% belongs to the top ten. Sequencing used PBMCs. These receptors were obtained from a woman aged 18-30 years in good health and CMV-seronegative. Each CDR3 is given with its conserved first and last residue. A D gene is named only where the DNA matches it firmly. Some rows mark clone size as missing; the rest say once, few, many or name a class of expanded clone.

size	J	D	V	CDR3	DNA
-	TRBJ2-7	-	TRBV6-5	CASSHRDGPYEQYF	TGTGCCAGCAGCCACAGGGATGGGCCCTACGAGCAGTACTTC
-	TRBJ1-1	TRBD1	TRBV28	CASSLLAWDRGNTEAFF	TGTGCCAGCAGTTTATTGGCCTGGGACAGGGGGAACACTGAAGCTTTCTTT
once	TRBJ1-5	TRBD1	TRBV7-9	CSSSLGVPTGFVSNQPQHF	TGTTCCAGCAGCTTAGGGGTCCCGACAGGGTTCGTTAGCAATCAGCCCCAGCATTTT
few	TRBJ2-7	-	TRBV7-2	CASSPARTSYEQYF	TGTGCCAGCAGCCCCGCTCGGACTTCCTACGAGCAGTACTTC
-	TRBJ2-1	TRBD2	TRBV4-3	CASSQDLAGGGNEQFF	TGCGCCAGCAGCCAAGATTTAGCGGGAGGTGGAAATGAGCAGTTCTTC
-	TRBJ1-6	-	TRBV5-1	CASSSLTGNSPLHF	TGCGCCAGCAGCTCCCTGACTGGTAACTCACCCCTCCACTTT
-	TRBJ2-1	TRBD1	TRBV9	CASTPTGSTGEQFF	TGTGCCAGCACCCCGACAGGGTCTACGGGTGAGCAGTTCTTC
-	TRBJ2-1	-	TRBV7-2	CASSLGSAGAYNEQFF	TGTGCCAGCAGCTTAGGTTCGGCAGGGGCGTACAATGAGCAGTTCTTC
-	TRBJ2-7	-	TRBV6-6	CASSPGVPYEQYF	TGTGCCAGCAGTCCCGGGGTACCCTACGAGCAGTACTTC
-	TRBJ2-7	-	TRBV10-3	CAISLKPGESYEQYF	TGTGCCATCTCACTAAAGCCGGGAGAGTCCTACGAGCAGTACTTC
-	TRBJ2-3	-	TRBV5-4	CASSLGQGSTDTQYF	TGTGCCAGCAGCCTCGGGCAGGGAAGCACAGATACGCAGTATTTT
-	TRBJ1-5	-	TRBV19	CASSGALAGQPQHF	TGTGCCAGTAGTGGGGCCTTAGCGGGTCAGCCCCAGCATTTT
-	TRBJ1-5	-	TRBV6-6	CASSYSRGYSNQPQHF	TGTGCCAGCAGTTACTCCAGGGGTTATAGCAATCAGCCCCAGCATTTT
-	TRBJ2-1	-	TRBV9	CASSAVPGNEQFF	TGTGCCAGCAGCGCGGTTCCCGGCAATGAGCAGTTCTTC
-	TRBJ1-1	-	TRBV6-1	CASSEARRGEAFF	TGTGCCAGCAGTGAAGCGCGTAGGGGAGAAGCTTTCTTT
-	TRBJ1-5	-	TRBV19	CASTQVVGDPQHF	TGTGCCAGTACCCAGGTAGTGGGAGATCCCCAGCATTTT
-	TRBJ1-4	-	TRBV11-2	CASSWGQQRTNEKLFF	TGTGCCAGCAGCTGGGGACAACAGAGAACTAATGAAAAACTGTTTTTT
-	TRBJ2-1	TRBD1	TRBV28	CASSFRDRGHEQFF	TGTGCCAGCAGCTTCCGGGACAGGGGTCATGAGCAGTTCTTC
-	TRBJ1-5	-	TRBV21-1	CASSRTGRNQPQHF	TGTGCCAGCAGCAGGACAGGACGAAATCAGCCCCAGCATTTT
-	TRBJ2-5	-	TRBV29-1	CSAQSGGAWETQYF	TGCAGCGCCCAGTCAGGTGGGGCGTGGGAGACCCAGTACTTC
once	TRBJ2-7	TRBD2	TRBV7-8	CASTEREGLYEQYF	TGTGCCAGCACCGAGCGGGAGGGCCTTTACGAGCAGTACTTC
-	TRBJ1-6	-	TRBV11-2	CASSPGGRGRNSPLHF	TGTGCCAGCAGCCCCGGTGGCAGGGGCAGGAATTCACCCCTCCACTTT
-	TRBJ1-6	-	TRBV5-1	CASSLASNSPLHF	TGCGCCAGCAGCTTGGCCAGTAATTCACCCCTCCACTTT
-	TRBJ2-7	-	TRBV28	CASSRMAVVSYEQYF	TGTGCCAGCAGCCGCATGGCGGTCGTCTCCTACGAGCAGTACTTC
-	TRBJ2-1	-	TRBV19	CASSMVVVSYNEQFF	TGTGCCAGTAGCATGGTGGTAGTCTCCTACAATGAGCAGTTCTTC
-	TRBJ2-2	-	TRBV19	CASSIRGAAGELFF	TGTGCCAGTAGTATACGGGGGGCTGCCGGGGAGCTGTTTTTT
-	TRBJ2-2	TRBD2	TRBV30	CAWSFVRTAGDTAGELFF	TGTGCCTGGAGTTTTGTTCGTACAGCGGGAGACACGGCCGGGGAGCTGTTTTTT
-	TRBJ1-6	TRBD1	TRBV5-1	CASSLDGDRNSPLHF	TGCGCCAGCAGCTTGGATGGGGACAGGAATTCACCCCTCCACTTT
once	TRBJ2-7	-	TRBV9	CASSSLYEQYF	TGTGCCAGCAGCTCTCTTTACGAGCAGTACTTC
-	TRBJ1-2	-	TRBV10-3	CASGQPYSNYGYTF	TGTGCCTCCGGACAGCCCTATTCTAACTATGGCTACACCTTC
-	TRBJ1-2	-	TRBV28	CASSFSGGSYGYTF	TGTGCCAGCAGTTTTTCCGGGGGAAGCTATGGCTACACCTTC
-	TRBJ2-7	-	TRBV6-5	CASSYSTQVLGEQYF	TGTGCCAGCAGTTACTCGACACAGGTTTTAGGTGAGCAGTACTTC
-	TRBJ2-3	-	TRBV21-1	CASRQGVSTDTQYF	TGTGCCAGTCGACAGGGGGTTAGCACAGATACGCAGTATTTT
-	TRBJ1-6	-	TRBV7-8	CASSPNRGGRGNSPLHF	TGTGCCAGCAGCCCAAATCGCGGGGGCAGGGGCAATTCACCCCTCCACTTT
once	TRBJ1-1	TRBD1	TRBV28	CASSLWGTANTEAFF	TGTGCCAGCAGTTTATGGGGGACAGCCAACACTGAAGCTTTCTTT
-	TRBJ2-3	TRBD2	TRBV27	CASSLTSGGGSDTQYF	TGTGCCAGCAGTTTAACTAGCGGGGGGGGGTCGGATACGCAGTATTTT
-	TRBJ2-7	-	TRBV6-1	CASLRDTAYEQYF	TGTGCCTCCCTAAGGGACACGGCCTACGAGCAGTACTTC
-	TRBJ2-7	-	TRBV25-1	CASSTWTGYEQYF	TGTGCCAGCAGTACCTGGACTGGCTACGAGCAGTACTTC
-	TRBJ1-5	TRBD1	TRBV5-1	CASSIPGQGLHSNQPQHF	TGCGCCAGCAGCATCCCGGGACAGGGTCTCCATAGCAATCAGCCCCAGCATTTT
-	TRBJ1-6	-	TRBV5-1	CASSPEWGRASGYNSPLHF	TGCGCCAGCAGCCCGGAGTGGGGGCGCGCGTCGGGTTATAATTCACCCCTCCACTTT
-	TRBJ2-2	TRBD1	TRBV4-1	CASSHTGGITGELFF	TGCGCCAGCAGCCATACAGGGGGCATCACCGGGGAGCTGTTTTTT
once	TRBJ1-5	-	TRBV27	CASSPSSGNQPQHF	TGTGCCAGCAGTCCCTCGAGTGGCAATCAGCCCCAGCATTTT
-	TRBJ2-7	TRBD2	TRBV4-2	CASSFGLASNEQYF	TGTGCCAGCAGTTTTGGACTAGCGTCAAACGAGCAGTACTTC
-	TRBJ2-3	-	TRBV11-2	CASSGLRTNTDTQYF	TGTGCCAGCTCAGGACTTAGGACTAACACAGATACGCAGTATTTT
-	TRBJ2-5	-	TRBV15	CATSRGGSGQETQYF	TGTGCCACCAGCAGAGGAGGGTCAGGTCAAGAGACCCAGTACTTC
-	TRBJ1-1	-	TRBV30	CAWNFYRGTEAFF	TGTGCCTGGAACTTTTATCGGGGGACTGAAGCTTTCTTT